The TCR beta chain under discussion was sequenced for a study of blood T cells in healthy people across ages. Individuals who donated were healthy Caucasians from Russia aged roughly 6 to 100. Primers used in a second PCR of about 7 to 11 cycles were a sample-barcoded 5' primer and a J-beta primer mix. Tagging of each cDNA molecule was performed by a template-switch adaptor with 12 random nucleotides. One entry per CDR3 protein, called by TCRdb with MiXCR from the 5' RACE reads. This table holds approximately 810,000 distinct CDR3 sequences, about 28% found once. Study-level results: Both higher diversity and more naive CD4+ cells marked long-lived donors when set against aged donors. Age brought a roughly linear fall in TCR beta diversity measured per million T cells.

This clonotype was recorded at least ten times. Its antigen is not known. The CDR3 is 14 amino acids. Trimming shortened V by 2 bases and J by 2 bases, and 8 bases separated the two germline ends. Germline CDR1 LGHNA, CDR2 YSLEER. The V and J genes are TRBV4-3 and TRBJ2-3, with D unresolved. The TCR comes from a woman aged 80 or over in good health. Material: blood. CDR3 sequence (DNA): TGCGCCAGCAGCCAATGGAACCACACAGATACGCAGTATTTT. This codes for CASSQWNHTDTQYF.